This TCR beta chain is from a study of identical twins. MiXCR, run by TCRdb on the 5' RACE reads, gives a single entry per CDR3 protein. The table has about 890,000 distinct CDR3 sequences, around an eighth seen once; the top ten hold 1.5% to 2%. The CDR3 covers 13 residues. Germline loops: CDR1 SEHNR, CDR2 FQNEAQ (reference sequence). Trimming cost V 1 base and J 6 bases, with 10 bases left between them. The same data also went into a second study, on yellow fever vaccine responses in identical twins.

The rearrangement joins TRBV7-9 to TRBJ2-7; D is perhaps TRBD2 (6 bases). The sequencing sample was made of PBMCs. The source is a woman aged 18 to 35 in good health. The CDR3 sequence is CASSLGGSGEQYV. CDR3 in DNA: TGTGCCAGCAGCTTAGGTGGTAGCGGCGAGCAGTACGTC.